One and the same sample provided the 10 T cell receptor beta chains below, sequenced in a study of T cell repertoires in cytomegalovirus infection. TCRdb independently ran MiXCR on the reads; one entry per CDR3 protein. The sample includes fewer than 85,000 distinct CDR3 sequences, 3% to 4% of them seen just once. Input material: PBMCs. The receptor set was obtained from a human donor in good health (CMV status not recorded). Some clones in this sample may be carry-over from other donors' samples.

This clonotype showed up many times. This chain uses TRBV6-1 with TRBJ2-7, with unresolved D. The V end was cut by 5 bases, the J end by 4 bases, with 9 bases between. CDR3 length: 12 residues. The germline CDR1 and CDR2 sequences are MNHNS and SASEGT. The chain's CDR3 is CASSSTTYEQYF. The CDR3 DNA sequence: TGTGCCAGCAGTTCGACGACTTACGAGCAGTACTTC.

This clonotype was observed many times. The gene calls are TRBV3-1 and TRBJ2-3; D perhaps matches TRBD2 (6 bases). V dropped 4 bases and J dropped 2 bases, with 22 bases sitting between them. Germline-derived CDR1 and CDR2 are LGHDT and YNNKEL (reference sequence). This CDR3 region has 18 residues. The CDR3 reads CASSPTRSRRGNTDTQYF. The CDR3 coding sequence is TGTGCCAGCAGCCCAACCCGCTCGCGGCGGGGTAACACAGATACGCAGTATTTT.

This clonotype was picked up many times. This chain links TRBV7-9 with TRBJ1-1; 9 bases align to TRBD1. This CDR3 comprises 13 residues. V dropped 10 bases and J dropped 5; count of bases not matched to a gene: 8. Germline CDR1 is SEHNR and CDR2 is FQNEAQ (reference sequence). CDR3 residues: CAIYGQGRTEAFF. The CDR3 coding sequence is TGTGCCATATACGGACAGGGGAGGACTGAAGCTTTCTTT.

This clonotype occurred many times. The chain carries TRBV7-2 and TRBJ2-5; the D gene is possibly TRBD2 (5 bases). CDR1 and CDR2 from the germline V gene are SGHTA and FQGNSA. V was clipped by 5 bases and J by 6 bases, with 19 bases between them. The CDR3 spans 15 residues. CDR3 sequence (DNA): TGTGCCAGCAGCCCGGCCCTGGCGGACGGGAAGACCCAGTACTTC. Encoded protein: CASSPALADGKTQYF. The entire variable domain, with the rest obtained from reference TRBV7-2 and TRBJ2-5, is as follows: GAGVSQSPSNKVTEKGKDVELRCDPISGHTALYWYRQSLGQGLEFLIYFQGNSAPDKSGLPSDRFSAERTGGSVSTLTIQRTQQEDSAVYLCASSPALADGKTQYFGPGTRLLVL.

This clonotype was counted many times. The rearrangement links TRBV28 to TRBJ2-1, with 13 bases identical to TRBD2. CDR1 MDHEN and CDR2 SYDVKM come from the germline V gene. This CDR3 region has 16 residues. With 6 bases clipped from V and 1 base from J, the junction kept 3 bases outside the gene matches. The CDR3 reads CASRSLAGGSYNEQFF. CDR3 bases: TGTGCCAGCAGGTCACTAGCGGGAGGGTCCTACAATGAGCAGTTCTTC.

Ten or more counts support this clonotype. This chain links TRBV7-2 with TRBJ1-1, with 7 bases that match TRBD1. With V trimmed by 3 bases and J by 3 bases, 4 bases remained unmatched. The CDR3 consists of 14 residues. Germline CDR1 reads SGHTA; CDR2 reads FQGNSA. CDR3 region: CASSFFQGDTEAFF. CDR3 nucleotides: TGTGCCAGCAGCTTTTTTCAGGGGGACACTGAAGCTTTCTTT.

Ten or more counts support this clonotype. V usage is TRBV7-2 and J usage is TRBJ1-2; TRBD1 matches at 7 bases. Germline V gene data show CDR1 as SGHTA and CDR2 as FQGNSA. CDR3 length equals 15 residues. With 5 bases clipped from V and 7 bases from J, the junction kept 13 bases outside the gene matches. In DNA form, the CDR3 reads TGTGCCAGCAGCGGCTACCAGGGGGGAAGGAGTGGCTACACCTTC. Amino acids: CASSGYQGGRSGYTF.

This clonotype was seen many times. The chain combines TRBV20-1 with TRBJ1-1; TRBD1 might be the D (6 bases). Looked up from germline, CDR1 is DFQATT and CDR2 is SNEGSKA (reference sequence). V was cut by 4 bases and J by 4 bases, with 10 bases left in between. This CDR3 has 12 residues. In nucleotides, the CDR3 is TGCAGTGCTACCAGGGGCAGCACTGAAGCTTTCTTT. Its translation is CSATRGSTEAFF.

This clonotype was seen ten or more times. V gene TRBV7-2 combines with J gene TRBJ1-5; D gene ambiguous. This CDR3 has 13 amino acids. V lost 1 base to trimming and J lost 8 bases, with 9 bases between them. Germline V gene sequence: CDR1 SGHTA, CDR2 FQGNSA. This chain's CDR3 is CASSLGSLEPQHF. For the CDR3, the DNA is TGTGCCAGCAGCTTAGGTTCATTGGAGCCCCAGCATTTT.

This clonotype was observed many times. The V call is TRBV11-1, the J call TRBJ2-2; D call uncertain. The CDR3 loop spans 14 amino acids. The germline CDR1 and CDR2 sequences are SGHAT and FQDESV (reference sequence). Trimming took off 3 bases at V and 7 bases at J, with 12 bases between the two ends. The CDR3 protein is CASSLRPEVGELFF. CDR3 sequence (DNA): TGTGCCAGCAGCTTGAGACCCGAGGTCGGGGAGCTGTTTTTT.